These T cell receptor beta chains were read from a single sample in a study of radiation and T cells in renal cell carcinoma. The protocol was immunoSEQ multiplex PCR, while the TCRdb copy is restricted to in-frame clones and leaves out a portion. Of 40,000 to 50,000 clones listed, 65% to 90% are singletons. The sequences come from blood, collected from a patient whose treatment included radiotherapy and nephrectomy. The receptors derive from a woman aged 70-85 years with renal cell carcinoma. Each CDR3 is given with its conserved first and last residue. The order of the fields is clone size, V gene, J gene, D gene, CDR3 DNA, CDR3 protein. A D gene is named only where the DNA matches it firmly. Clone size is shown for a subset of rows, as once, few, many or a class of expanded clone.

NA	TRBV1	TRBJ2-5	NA	TGCACCAGCAGCCCCCGAACATCGGGAAGGGCCCAAGAGACCCAGTACTTC	CTSSPRTSGRAQETQYF
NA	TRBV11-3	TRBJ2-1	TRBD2	TGTGCCAGCAGCGAGGGACTAGCGGGGGTATACAATGAGCAGTTCTTC	CASSEGLAGVYNEQFF
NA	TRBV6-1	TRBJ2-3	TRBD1	TGTGCCAGCACCCCGACAGGGTATTACACAGATACGCAGTATTTT	CASTPTGYYTDTQYF
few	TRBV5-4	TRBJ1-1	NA	TGTGCCAGCAGCTTAGATAGGGAGGGGACTGAAGCTTTCTTT	CASSLDREGTEAFF
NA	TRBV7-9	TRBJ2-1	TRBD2	TGTGCCAGCAGCCGTACTAGCGAGGGTGAGCAGTTCTTC	CASSRTSEGEQFF
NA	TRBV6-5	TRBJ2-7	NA	TGTGCCAGCAGTCCCACGGGGTCCTCCTACGAGCAGTACTTC	CASSPTGSSYEQYF
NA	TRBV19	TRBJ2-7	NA	TGTGCCAGTAGTCCCAGGGGAGGGATGAGCTCCTACGAGCAGTACTTC	CASSPRGGMSSYEQYF
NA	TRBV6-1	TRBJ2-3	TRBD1	TGTGCCAGCAGCCAGGGGGCGCAAGGGATTACGCAGTATTTT	CASSQGAQGITQYF
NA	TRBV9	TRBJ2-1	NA	TGTGCCAGCAGCGTAGGTGGCATATCAACTTACAATGAGCAGTTCTTC	CASSVGGISTYNEQFF
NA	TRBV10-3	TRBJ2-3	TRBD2	TGTGCCATCAACCCGGGAGGGGGGGGCCGGGCAGATACGCAGTATTTT	CAINPGGGGRADTQYF
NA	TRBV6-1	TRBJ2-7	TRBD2	TGTGCCAGCCGACCAGGGACTAGCGGGAATTACGAGCAGTACTTC	CASRPGTSGNYEQYF
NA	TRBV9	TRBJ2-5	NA	TGTGCCAGCAGCCCCGGGACAACACAAGAGACCCAGTACTTC	CASSPGTTQETQYF
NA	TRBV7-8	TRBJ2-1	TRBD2	TGTGCCAGCAGCCCCGGGGGGACGAATGAGCAGTTCTTC	CASSPGGTNEQFF
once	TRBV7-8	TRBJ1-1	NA	TGTGCCAGCAGCCCCCAGGTAGGGGGGGCAAGTACTGAAGCTTTCTTT	CASSPQVGGASTEAFF
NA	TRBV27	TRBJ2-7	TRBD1	TGTGCCAGCAGTCCAACAGGGACAGGGAGCGACGAGCAGTACTTC	CASSPTGTGSDEQYF
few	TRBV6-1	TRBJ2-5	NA	TGTGCCAGCAGTATAGCCACGGCGGAGACCCAGTACTTC	CASSIATAETQYF
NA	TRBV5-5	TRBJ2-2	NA	TGTGCCAGCAGCTGGAGGGATTACACCGGGGAGCTGTTTTTT	CASSWRDYTGELFF
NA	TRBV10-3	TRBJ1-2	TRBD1	TGTGCCATCAGTGGAAGGGACAGACAAGATGGCTACACCTTC	CAISGRDRQDGYTF
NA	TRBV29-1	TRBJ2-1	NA	TGCAGCGTAACAGGCGATTACAATGAGCAGTTCTTC	CSVTGDYNEQFF
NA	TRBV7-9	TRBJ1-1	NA	TGTGCCAGCAGCTCAGGGGCCCTGAACACTGAAGCTTTCTTT	CASSSGALNTEAFF
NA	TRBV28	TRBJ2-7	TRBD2	TGTGCCAGCAGCCCCGGGACTAGCGGGAGGCACGAGCAGTACTTC	CASSPGTSGRHEQYF
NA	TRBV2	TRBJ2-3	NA	TGTGCCAGCAGTGGGGGGGGCGGCGCAGATACGCAGTATTTT	CASSGGGGADTQYF
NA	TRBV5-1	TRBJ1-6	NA	TGCGCCAGCAGGAGCTTATTGGATAATTCACCCCTCCACTTT	CASRSLLDNSPLHF
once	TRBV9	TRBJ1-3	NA	TGTGCCAGCAGCGCCGGGGGAGGGTTCGGTTCCGGAAACACCATATATTTT	CASSAGGGFGSGNTIYF
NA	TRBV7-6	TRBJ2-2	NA	TGTGCCAGCAGCCGCCAAGACGATAGGGAGCTGTTTTTT	CASSRQDDRELFF
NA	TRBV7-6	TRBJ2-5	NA	TGTGCCAGCAGCTTAGCGAGTCAGCAGGGAACCCAGTACTTC	CASSLASQQGTQYF
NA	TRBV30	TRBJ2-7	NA	TGTGCCTGGACGTCGGGGAACGAGCAGTACTTC	CAWTSGNEQYF
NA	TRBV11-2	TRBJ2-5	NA	TGTGCCAGCAGCTTAGCGGAAGAGACCCAGTACTTC	CASSLAEETQYF
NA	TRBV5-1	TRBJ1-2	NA	TGCGCCAGCAGCTTGGAGGCCAGCTACTATGGCTACACCTTC	CASSLEASYYGYTF
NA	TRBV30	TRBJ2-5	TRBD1	TGTGCCTGGAGTCCTCCGTGGACAGGGATAGAGACCCAGTACTTC	CAWSPPWTGIETQYF
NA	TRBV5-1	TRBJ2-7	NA	TGCGCCAGCAGACAAGGGGGCGAGCAGTACTTC	CASRQGGEQYF
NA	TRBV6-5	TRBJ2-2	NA	TGTGCCAGCAGATCCCGGGTGAACACCGGGGAGCTGTTTTTT	CASRSRVNTGELFF
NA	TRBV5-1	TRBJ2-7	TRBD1	TGCGCCAGCAGCGGGGACAGACGGGTAGCTTACGAGCAGTACTTC	CASSGDRRVAYEQYF
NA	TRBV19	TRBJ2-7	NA	TGTGCCAGTAGTATAGGGGGGGCCTACGAGCAGTACTTC	CASSIGGAYEQYF
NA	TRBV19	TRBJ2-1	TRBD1	TGTGCCACCCAGCTTGGACAGGGGGCAGATGAGCAGTTCTTC	CATQLGQGADEQFF
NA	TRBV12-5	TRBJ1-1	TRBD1	TGTGCTAGTGGCCCGCCCGGGACAGGGATCCTCGCCACTGAAGCTTTCTTT	CASGPPGTGILATEAFF
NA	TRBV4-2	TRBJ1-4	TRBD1	TGTGCCAGCAGCCAAGATGGTTTGAGGGGGCGGACTAATGAAAAACTGTTTTTT	CASSQDGLRGRTNEKLFF
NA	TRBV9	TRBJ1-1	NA	TGTGCCAGCAGCTTAGGACAGATAAACACTGAAGCTTTCTTT	CASSLGQINTEAFF
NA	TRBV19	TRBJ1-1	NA	TGTGCCAGTAGTATAGTGGGGGGAGGCACTGAAGCTTTCTTT	CASSIVGGGTEAFF
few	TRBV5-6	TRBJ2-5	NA	TGTGCCAGCAGCTTTAGGTACTCCTACCAAGAGACCCAGTACTTC	CASSFRYSYQETQYF
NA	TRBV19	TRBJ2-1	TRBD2	TGTGCCAGTAGTAGGACTAGCGGGGGGTCCTACAATGAGCAGTTCTTC	CASSRTSGGSYNEQFF
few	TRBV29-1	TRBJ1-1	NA	TGCAGCGTTGAAGATTTTCAAGCCGGGGCTTTCTTT	CSVEDFQAGAFF
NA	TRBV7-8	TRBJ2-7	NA	TGTGCCAGCAGCTTAGCCTCAGGGATTTACGAGCAGTACTTC	CASSLASGIYEQYF
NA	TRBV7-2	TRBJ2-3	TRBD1	TGTGCCAGCAGCCAACAGGGGATGAGCACAGATACGCAGTATTTT	CASSQQGMSTDTQYF